This T cell receptor (beta chain) was sequenced during a study of blood T cell repertoires in COVID-19. Original data processing: How many nucleated cells were present was estimated from reference gene primer amplification. Sequenced by immunoSEQ multiplex PCR; TCRdb stores in-frame clones only, minus some. The DNA gave D and trimming, while V, J and clone size come from that table. The sample includes 200,000 to 250,000 clones, 75% to 90% of them seen just once. The V end lost 3 bases, the J end lost 0 bases, and 5 bases lay between the germline ends. The CDR3 contains 13 residues. CDR1 and CDR2 (germline): MDHEN, SYDVKM.

Sequencing input: PBMCs or T cells enriched from blood (not recorded which). The TCR comes from a woman under 30 in a cohort exposed to, infected with or recovered from COVID-19 (not recorded which). This chain joins TRBV28 and TRBJ1-2; the D is unclear. The CDR3 region is CASSFGSNYGYTF. CDR3 DNA: TGTGCCAGCAGTTTCGGTTCTAACTATGGCTACACCTTC.